This record concerns one TCR beta chain sequence. The sample originates from a study of control samples from healthy donors and cancer patients. Trimming removed 0 bases at V and 7 bases at J, with 13 bases between. Germline V lookup: CDR1 MNHEY, CDR2 SVGAGI. This CDR3 contains 16 residues. The table came from immunoSEQ multiplex PCR; TCRdb's copy has only in-frame clones and leaves some out. The sample records approximately 160,000 clones, 75% to 95% being singletons. The origin of this receptor is a woman in her 40s in good health. This chain connects TRBV6-5 to TRBJ1-6, with D possibly being TRBD1 (6 bases). Material for sequencing was blood. CDR3 bases: TGTGCCAGCAGTTACTCAGGGGGATTGGGGAATTCACCCCTCCACTTT. Protein sequence: CASSYSGGLGNSPLHF.